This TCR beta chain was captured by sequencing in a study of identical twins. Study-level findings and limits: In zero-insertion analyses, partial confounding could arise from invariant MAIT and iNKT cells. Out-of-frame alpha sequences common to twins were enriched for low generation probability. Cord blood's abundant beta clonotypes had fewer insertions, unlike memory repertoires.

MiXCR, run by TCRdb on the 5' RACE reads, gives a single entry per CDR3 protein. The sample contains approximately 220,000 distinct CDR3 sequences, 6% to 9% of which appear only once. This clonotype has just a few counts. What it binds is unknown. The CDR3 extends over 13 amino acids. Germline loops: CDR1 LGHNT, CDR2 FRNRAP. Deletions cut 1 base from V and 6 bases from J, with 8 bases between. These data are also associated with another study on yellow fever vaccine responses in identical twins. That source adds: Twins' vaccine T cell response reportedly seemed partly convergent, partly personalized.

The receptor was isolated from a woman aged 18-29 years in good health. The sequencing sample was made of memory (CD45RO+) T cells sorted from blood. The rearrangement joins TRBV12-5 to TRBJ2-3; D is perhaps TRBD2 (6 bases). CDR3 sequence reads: CASGLGAGDTQYF. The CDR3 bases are TGTGCTAGTGGTTTGGGCGCGGGGGATACGCAGTATTTT.